This T cell receptor (beta chain) was recorded in a study of regulatory T cells in long-lasting Graves disease. As for the study in general: Graves' patients (newly diagnosed) had been on antithyroid drugs under 3 months.

Arm-PCR of CDR3 regions and iRepertoire HTBI primers were the basis on which TCR beta libraries were built. TCRdb analysed the multiplex PCR reads with MiXCR anew, one entry per CDR3 protein. Of about 310,000 distinct CDR3 sequences listed, 18% are singletons. Ten or more counts support this clonotype. Documented time point: newly diagnosed GD, antithyroid drugs for less than 3 months. After RNA was extracted from PBMCs, the TCR library was made from it. The sequencing here drew on peripheral blood mononuclear cells (PBMCs), taken at new diagnosis, from a patient treated with antithyroid drugs. This receptor was identified in a female donor with Graves disease.

The CDR3 spells CASSHAGQGRSYEQYF. In DNA form, the CDR3 reads TGCGCCAGCAGCCACGCCGGACAGGGACGCTCCTACGAGCAGTACTTC. The genes are TRBV5-1 and TRBJ2-7; TRBD1 matches 8 bases. CDR1 is SGHRS and CDR2 is YFSETQ in the germline V gene. CDR3 length equals 16 residues. The V gene end was trimmed by 4 bases and the J gene end by 0 bases; junction bases not matched to a gene: 9.